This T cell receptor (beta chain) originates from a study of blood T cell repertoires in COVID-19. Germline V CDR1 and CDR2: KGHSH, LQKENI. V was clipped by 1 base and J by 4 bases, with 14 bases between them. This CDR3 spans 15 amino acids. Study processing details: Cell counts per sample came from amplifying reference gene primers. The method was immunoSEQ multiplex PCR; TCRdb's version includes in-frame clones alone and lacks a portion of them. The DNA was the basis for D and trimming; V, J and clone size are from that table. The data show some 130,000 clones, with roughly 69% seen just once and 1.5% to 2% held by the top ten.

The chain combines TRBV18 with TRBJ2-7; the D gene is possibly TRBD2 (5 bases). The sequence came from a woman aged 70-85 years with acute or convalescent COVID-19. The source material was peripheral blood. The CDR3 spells CASSPLSGEGYEQYF. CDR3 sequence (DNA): TGTGCCAGCTCACCACTGTCCGGTGAGGGTTACGAGCAGTACTTC. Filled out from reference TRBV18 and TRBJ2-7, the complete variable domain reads NAGVMQNPRHLVRRRGQEARLRCSPMKGHSHVYWYRQLPEEGLKFMVYLQKENIIDESGMPKERFSAEFPKEGPSILRIQQVVRGDSAAYFCASSPLSGEGYEQYFGPGTRLTVT.